Reported below is one T cell receptor beta chain. Study processing details: Estimation of nucleated cell counts relied on the amplification of reference gene primers. Here immunoSEQ multiplex PCR was the method, and the copy in TCRdb shows in-frame clones only, minus some. V and J calls and clone size follow that table, whereas D and trimming were derived from the DNA. The sample has some 200,000 clones, over 80% seen once. V trimming: 6 bases; J trimming: 3 bases; junction bases outside the gene matches: 6. This CDR3 has 15 residues. Germline values: CDR1 ENHRY, CDR2 SYGVKD. This sample stems from a study of blood T cell repertoires in COVID-19.

V and J are TRBV10-3 and TRBJ2-7; 12 bases align to TRBD2. The source is a man between 18 and 29 years old with acute COVID-19. The sample comprised PBMCs or T cells enriched from blood (not recorded which). CDR3 loop: CAIREGLAGYYEQYF. The DNA of the CDR3 is TGTGCCATCAGAGAGGGACTAGCGGGCTACTACGAGCAGTACTTC.